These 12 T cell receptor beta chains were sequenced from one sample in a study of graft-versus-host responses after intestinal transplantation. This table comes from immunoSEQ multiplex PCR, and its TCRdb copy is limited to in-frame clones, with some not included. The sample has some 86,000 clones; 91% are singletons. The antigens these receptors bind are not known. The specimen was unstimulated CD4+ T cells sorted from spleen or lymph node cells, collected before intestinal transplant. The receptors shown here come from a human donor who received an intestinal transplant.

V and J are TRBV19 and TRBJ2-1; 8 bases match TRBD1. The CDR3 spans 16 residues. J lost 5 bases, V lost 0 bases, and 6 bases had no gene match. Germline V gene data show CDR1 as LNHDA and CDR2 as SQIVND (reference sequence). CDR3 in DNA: TGTGCCAGTAGTATAGATTGGTGGACAGGGAACAATGAGCAGTTCTTC. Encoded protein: CASSIDWWTGNNEQFF. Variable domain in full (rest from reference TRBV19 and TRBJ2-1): DGGITQSPKYLFRKEGQNVTLSCEQNLNHDAMYWYRQDPGQGLRLIYYSQIVNDFQKGDIAEGYSVSREKKESFPLTVTSAQKNPTAFYLCASSIDWWTGNNEQFFGPGTRLTVL.

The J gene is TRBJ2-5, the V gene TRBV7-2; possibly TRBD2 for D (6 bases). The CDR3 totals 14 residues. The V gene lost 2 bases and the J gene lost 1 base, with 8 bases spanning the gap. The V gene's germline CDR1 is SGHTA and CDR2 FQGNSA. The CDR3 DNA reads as TGTGCCAGCAGCTTATTGACTAGCCAAGAGACCCAGTACTTC. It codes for CASSLLTSQETQYF.

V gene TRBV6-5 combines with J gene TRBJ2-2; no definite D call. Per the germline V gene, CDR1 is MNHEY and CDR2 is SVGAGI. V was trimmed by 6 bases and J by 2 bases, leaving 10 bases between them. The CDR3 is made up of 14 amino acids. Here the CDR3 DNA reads TGTGCCAGCAGACGCAACTTAAACACCGGGGAGCTGTTTTTT. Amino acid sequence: CASRRNLNTGELFF.

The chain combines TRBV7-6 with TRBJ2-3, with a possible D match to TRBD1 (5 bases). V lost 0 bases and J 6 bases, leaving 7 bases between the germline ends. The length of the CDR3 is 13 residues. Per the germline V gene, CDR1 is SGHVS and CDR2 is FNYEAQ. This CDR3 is CASSLARADTQYF. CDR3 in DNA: TGTGCCAGCAGCTTAGCCAGGGCGGATACGCAGTATTTT.

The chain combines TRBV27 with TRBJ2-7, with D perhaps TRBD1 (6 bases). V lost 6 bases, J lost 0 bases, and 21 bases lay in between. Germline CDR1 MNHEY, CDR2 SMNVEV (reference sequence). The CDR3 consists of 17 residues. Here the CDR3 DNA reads TGTGCCAGCAGCCACAAGACAGGACAGACTTACTCCTACGAGCAGTACTTC. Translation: CASSHKTGQTYSYEQYF.

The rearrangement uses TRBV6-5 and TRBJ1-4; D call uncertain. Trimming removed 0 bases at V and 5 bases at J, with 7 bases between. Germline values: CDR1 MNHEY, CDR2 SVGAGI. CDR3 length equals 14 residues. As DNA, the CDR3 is TGTGCCAGCAGTTACTCATACCAGAATGAAAAACTGTTTTTT. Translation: CASSYSYQNEKLFF.

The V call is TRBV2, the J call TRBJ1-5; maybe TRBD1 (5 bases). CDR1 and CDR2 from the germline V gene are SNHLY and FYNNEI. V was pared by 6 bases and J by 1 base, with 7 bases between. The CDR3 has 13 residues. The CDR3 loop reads CASRDTSNQPQHF. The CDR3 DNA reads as TGTGCCAGCAGGGACACCAGCAATCAGCCCCAGCATTTT.

CDR3 DNA sequence: TGTGCCAGCAGCTCCGGTACAGGGGAGAATGGCTACACCTTC. This translates into CASSSGTGENGYTF. The V and J genes are TRBV7-6 and TRBJ1-2; TRBD1 matches at 7 bases. Trimming took 4 bases from V and 6 from J; bases not matched to a gene: 8. CDR1 and CDR2 from the germline V gene are SGHVS and FNYEAQ. This CDR3 contains 14 residues.

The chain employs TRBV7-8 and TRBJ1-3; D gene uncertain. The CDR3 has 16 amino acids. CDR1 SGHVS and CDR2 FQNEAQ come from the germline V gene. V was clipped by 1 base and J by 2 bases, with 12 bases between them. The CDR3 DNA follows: TGTGCCAGCAGCTTAGGCAGCCCTAGGCCTGGAAACACCATATATTTT. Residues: CASSLGSPRPGNTIYF.

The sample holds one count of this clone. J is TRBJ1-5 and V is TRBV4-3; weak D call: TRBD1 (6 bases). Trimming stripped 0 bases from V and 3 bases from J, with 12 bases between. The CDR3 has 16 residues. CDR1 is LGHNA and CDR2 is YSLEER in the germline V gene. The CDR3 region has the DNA TGCGCCAGCAGCCAAGAGGCAGGGGTGCCCAATCAGCCCCAGCATTTT. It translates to CASSQEAGVPNQPQHF.

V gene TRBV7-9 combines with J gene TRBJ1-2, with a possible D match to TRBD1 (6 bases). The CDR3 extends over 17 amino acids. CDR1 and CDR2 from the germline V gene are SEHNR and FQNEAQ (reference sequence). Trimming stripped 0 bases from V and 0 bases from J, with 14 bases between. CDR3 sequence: CASSLALQGGTNYGYTF. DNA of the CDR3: TGTGCCAGCAGCTTAGCGTTACAGGGTGGGACTAACTATGGCTACACCTTC.

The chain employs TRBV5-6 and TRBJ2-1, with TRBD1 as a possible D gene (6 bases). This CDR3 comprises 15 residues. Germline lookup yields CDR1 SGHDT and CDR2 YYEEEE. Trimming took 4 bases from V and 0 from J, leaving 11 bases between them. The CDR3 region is CASSDTGFSYNEQFF. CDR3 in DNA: TGTGCCAGCAGCGACACAGGGTTCTCCTACAATGAGCAGTTCTTC.